This T cell receptor beta chain was recovered during a study of cytomegalovirus exposure and HLA in healthy donors. As concerns this clone: In the same sample, other DNA sequences code for this CDR3.

In the PCR, 60 Vbeta and 13 Jbeta primers were used. How the authors handled the data: Among the unique TCR beta chains that a later analysis counted, roughly 80 million in all, roughly 11 million were shared. TCRdb keeps only in-frame clones here, not all; method: immunoSEQ multiplex PCR. V, J and clone size are taken as reported in that table, and D and trimming were inferred from the DNA itself. Among about 200,000 clones listed, 65% to 85% were seen once. Germline-derived CDR1 and CDR2 are MDHEN and SYDVKM. The CDR3 has 13 residues. The V gene lost 5 bases and the J gene lost 5 bases, with 12 bases spanning the gap.

The clonotype was recovered from a man aged 50 or older in good health and CMV-seronegative. Sequenced: PBMCs. V is TRBV28 and J is TRBJ1-1; D gene ambiguous. CDR3 in DNA: TGTGCCAGCAGTACACCGGGGAGGACTGAAGCTTTCTTT. This codes for CASSTPGRTEAFF.